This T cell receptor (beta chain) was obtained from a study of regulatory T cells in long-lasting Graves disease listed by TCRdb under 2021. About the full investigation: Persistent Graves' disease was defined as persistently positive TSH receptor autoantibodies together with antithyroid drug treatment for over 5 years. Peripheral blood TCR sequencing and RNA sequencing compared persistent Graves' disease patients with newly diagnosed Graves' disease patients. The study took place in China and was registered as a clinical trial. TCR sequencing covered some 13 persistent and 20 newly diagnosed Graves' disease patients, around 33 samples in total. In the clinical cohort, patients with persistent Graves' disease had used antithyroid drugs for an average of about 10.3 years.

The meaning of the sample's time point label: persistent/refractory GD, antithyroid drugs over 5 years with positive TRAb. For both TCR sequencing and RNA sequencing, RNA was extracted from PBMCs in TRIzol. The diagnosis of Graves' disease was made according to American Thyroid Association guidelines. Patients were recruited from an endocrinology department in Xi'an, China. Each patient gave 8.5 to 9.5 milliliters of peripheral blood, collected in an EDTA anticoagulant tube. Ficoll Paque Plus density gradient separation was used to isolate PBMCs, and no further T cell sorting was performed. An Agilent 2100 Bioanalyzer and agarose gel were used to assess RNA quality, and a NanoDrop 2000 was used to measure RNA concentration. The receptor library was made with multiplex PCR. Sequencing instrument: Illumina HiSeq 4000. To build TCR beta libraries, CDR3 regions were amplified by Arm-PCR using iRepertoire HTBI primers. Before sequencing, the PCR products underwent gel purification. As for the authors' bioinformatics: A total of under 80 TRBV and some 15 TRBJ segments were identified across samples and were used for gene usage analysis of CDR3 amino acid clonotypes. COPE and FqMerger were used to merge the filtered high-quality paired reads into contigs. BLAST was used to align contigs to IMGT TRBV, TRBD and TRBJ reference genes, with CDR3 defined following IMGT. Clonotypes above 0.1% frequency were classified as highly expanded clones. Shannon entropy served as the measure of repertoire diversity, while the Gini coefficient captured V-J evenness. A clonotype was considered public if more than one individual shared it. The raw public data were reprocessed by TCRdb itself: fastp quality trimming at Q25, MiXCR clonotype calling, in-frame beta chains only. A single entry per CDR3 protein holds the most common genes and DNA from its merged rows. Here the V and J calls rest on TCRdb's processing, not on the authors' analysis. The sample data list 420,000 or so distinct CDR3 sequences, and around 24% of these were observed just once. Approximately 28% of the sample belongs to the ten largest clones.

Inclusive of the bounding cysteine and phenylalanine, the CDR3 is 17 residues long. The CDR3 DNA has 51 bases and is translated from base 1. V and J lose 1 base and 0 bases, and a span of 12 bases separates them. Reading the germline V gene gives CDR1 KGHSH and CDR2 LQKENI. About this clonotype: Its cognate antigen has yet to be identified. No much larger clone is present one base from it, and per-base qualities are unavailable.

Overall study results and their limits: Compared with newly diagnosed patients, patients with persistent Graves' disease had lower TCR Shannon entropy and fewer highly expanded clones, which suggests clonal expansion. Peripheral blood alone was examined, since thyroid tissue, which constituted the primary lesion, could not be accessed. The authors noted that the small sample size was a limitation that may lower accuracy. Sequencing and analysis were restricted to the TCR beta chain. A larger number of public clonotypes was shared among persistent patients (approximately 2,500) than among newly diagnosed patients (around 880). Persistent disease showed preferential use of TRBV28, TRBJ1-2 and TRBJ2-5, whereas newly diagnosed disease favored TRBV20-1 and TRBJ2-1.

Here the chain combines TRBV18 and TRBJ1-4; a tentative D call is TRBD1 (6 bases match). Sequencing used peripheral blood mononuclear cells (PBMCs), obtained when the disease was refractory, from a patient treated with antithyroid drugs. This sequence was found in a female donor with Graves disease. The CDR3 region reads CASSPQTGGATNEKLFF. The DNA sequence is TGTGCCAGCTCACCACAGACGGGGGGCGCAACTAATGAAAAACTGTTTTTT.